This entry lists 25 T cell receptor beta chains sequenced from one sample in a study of cytomegalovirus exposure and HLA in healthy donors. The primer mix had 60 Vbeta and 13 Jbeta primers. The data were produced by immunoSEQ multiplex PCR, yet TCRdb's version contains in-frame clones alone and is incomplete. Of 130,000 or so clones listed, around four fifths are singletons. The material sequenced was PBMCs. The receptor set was obtained from a woman aged 35 to 49 in good health and CMV-seropositive.

CDR3: CASSLRGQQNQPQHF. The CDR3 DNA sequence: TGTGCCAGCAGTTTACGGGGACAGCAGAATCAGCCCCAGCATTTT. The chain uses TRBV28 and TRBJ1-5; TRBD1 matches at 7 bases. This CDR3 has 15 amino acids. The germline CDR1 and CDR2 sequences are MDHEN and SYDVKM. V shed 2 bases and J 4 bases; nucleotides not matched to a gene: 5.

CDR3 bases: TGTGCCAGCAGTCCGCGGGACAGAGCCTACGAGCAGTACTTC. Encoded protein: CASSPRDRAYEQYF. This chain links TRBV28 with TRBJ2-7; D possibly corresponds to TRBD1 (7 bases). V was pared by 5 bases and J by 2 bases, with 13 bases between. The CDR3 is 14 amino acids. Per germline, CDR1 MDHEN and CDR2 SYDVKM.

Points on this clone: A read error may explain this, as a much larger clone is one base away. Other DNA sequences in this sample translate to the same CDR3. V usage is TRBV5-4 and J usage is TRBJ1-1, with D possibly matching TRBD1 (5 bases). The V gene's germline CDR1 is SGHNT and CDR2 YYREEE (reference sequence). V was trimmed by 1 base and J by 4 bases, leaving 5 bases between them. This CDR3 contains 12 residues. Here the CDR3 DNA reads TGTGCCAGCAGCTTGAGGGGCACTGAAGCTTTCTTT. The encoded protein is CASSLRGTEAFF.

This chain uses TRBV14 with TRBJ2-2, with D unresolved. The CDR3 covers 14 residues. Trimming pared 0 bases from V and 4 bases from J, leaving 6 bases between. In germline, CDR1 is SGHDN, CDR2 FVKESK. The CDR3 sequence: CASSQDLTTGELFF. In nucleotides, the CDR3 is TGTGCCAGCAGCCAAGACCTAACCACCGGGGAGCTGTTTTTT. Drawing the rest from reference TRBV14 and TRBJ2-2, the complete variable domain is EAGVTQFPSHSVIEKGQTVTLRCDPISGHDNLYWYRRVMGKEIKFLLHFVKESKQDESGMPNNRFLAERTGGTYSTLKVQPAELEDSGVYFCASSQDLTTGELFFGEGSRLTVL.

This clone was detected only a few times. At one boundary the junction diverges from the germline segment, which might be a read error. This chain links TRBV7-9 with TRBJ2-5; possible D gene TRBD2, 6 bases. Germline V gene sequence: CDR1 SEHNR, CDR2 FQNEAQ (reference sequence). This CDR3 contains 17 residues. CDR3 bases: TGTTCCAGCAGCTTTAGCGGAGCTCGGACGGCGTTGGAGACCCAGTACTTC. Amino acid sequence: CSSSFSGARTALETQYF.

This CDR3 is CASSPGGASTGELFF. The DNA for the CDR3 is TGTGCCAGCAGTCCCGGCGGGGCGAGCACCGGGGAGCTGTTTTTT. The V gene is TRBV11-1, the J gene TRBJ2-2; D possibly corresponds to TRBD2 (6 bases). The germline CDR1 and CDR2 sequences are SGHAT and FQDESV (reference sequence). V lost 6 bases, J lost 4 bases, and 15 bases lay in between. The CDR3 length is 15 residues.

The gene calls are TRBV7-2 and TRBJ2-3; 9 nucleotides line up with TRBD2. This CDR3 contains 18 residues. V dropped 5 bases and J dropped 2; count of bases not matched to a gene: 14. The germline V gene encodes CDR1 SGHTA and CDR2 FQGNSA. The CDR3 sequence is CASSPKGPLAGSTDTQYF. The CDR3, as DNA: TGTGCCAGCAGCCCGAAAGGGCCCCTAGCGGGGTCCACAGATACGCAGTATTTT. The whole variable domain, filled in from reference TRBV7-2 and TRBJ2-3, reads GAGVSQSPSNKVTEKGKDVELRCDPISGHTALYWYRQSLGQGLEFLIYFQGNSAPDKSGLPSDRFSAERTGGSVSTLTIQRTQQEDSAVYLCASSPKGPLAGSTDTQYFGPGTRLTVL.

The gene calls are TRBV6-9 and TRBJ2-7, with 11 bases matching TRBD2. With 8 bases clipped from V and 0 bases from J, the junction kept 15 bases outside the gene matches. This CDR3 spans 18 amino acids. From germline, CDR1 is MNHGY and CDR2 SVAAGI. The CDR3 region is CASHSSASGGLSSYEQYF. The DNA for the CDR3 is TGTGCCAGCCATAGCTCGGCTAGCGGGGGGTTAAGCTCCTACGAGCAGTACTTC.

V and J are TRBV2 and TRBJ2-1, with 10 bases matching TRBD1. The CDR3 is made up of 15 amino acids. Germline loops: CDR1 SNHLY, CDR2 FYNNEI. V gave up 5 bases and J gave up 3 bases; unmatched junction bases: 4. The CDR3 sequence is CASSTGTGVYNEQFF. The CDR3 bases are TGTGCCAGCAGTACCGGGACAGGGGTCTACAATGAGCAGTTCTTC.

The V gene is TRBV7-2, the J gene TRBJ2-7; weak D call: TRBD2 (5 bases). The CDR3 totals 13 residues. With 1 base removed from V and 3 bases from J, the gap between germline ends came to 7 bases. Germline V gene data show CDR1 as SGHTA and CDR2 as FQGNSA. In nucleotides, the CDR3 is TGTGCCAGCAGCTTAGGCCGGGACTACGAGCAGTACTTC. This encodes CASSLGRDYEQYF.

The chain carries TRBV5-1 and TRBJ2-2, with D possibly matching TRBD2 (6 bases). This CDR3 has 17 amino acids. CDR1 is SGHRS and CDR2 is YFSETQ in the germline V gene. The V end lost 4 bases, the J end lost 5 bases, and 21 bases lay between the germline ends. The CDR3 nucleotides read TGCGCCAGCAGCAAATCAATATGGACGGCGGGAACCGGGGAGCTGTTTTTT. Translated: CASSKSIWTAGTGELFF.

In this sample, this clone turned up once. J is TRBJ1-6 and V is TRBV5-4; no clear D. Trimming removed 7 bases from V and 6 bases from J, with 8 bases in between. The length of the CDR3 is 12 residues. Germline CDR1 and CDR2: SGHNT and YYREEE (reference sequence). CDR3 sequence reads: CASGESNSPLHF. The CDR3 coding sequence is TGTGCCAGCGGGGAGTCTAATTCACCCCTCCACTTT.

This clone has a handful of counts. This likely traces to a read error, being one base from a far larger clone. Other DNA sequences of this sample code for an identical CDR3. This rearrangement joins TRBV7-7 to TRBJ2-7; perhaps TRBD2 as D (5 bases). Germline values: CDR1 SSHAT, CDR2 FNYEAQ (reference sequence). The CDR3 is made up of 14 amino acids. The CDR3 sequence: CASSSRVSSYEQYF. CDR3 bases: TGTGCTAGCAGCTCGAGGGTATCCTCCTACGAGCAGTACTTC.

The chain has TRBV5-1 and TRBJ2-5; 11 bases match TRBD2. Losses at the gene ends were 4 bases for V and 2 bases for J; bases not matched to a gene: 13. This CDR3 is built from 18 residues. Germline CDR1 and CDR2: SGHRS and YFSETQ. The CDR3 sequence: CASSGGLTSGMLQETQYF. The CDR3 nucleotides read TGCGCCAGCAGCGGGGGGTTGACTAGCGGGATGCTACAAGAGACCCAGTACTTC.

The chain is built from TRBV5-5 and TRBJ2-7; 12 bases line up with TRBD1. This CDR3 has 15 amino acids. Germline values: CDR1 SGHKS, CDR2 YYEKEE (reference sequence). The J segment lost 6 bases and the V segment lost 3 bases, leaving 7 bases of the junction unmatched. This CDR3 is CASSWGTGGPSEQYF. The CDR3 nucleotides are TGTGCCAGCAGCTGGGGGACAGGGGGCCCTTCCGAGCAGTACTTC. Full variable domain (rest looked up from reference TRBV5-5 and TRBJ2-7): DAGVTQSPTHLIKTRGQQVTLRCSPISGHKSVSWYQQVLGQGPQFIFQYYEKEERGRGNFPDRFSARQFPNYSSELNVNALLLGDSALYLCASSWGTGGPSEQYFGPGTRLTVT.

The chain couples TRBV18 to TRBJ2-7, with D possibly being TRBD1 (5 bases). The V end lost 0 bases, the J end lost 4 bases, and 10 bases lay between the germline ends. The length of the CDR3 is 14 residues. Germline assignment: CDR1 KGHSH and CDR2 LQKENI. CDR3 amino acids: CASSPPGARYEQYF. As DNA, the CDR3 is TGTGCCAGCTCACCACCAGGGGCGAGATACGAGCAGTACTTC.

This clone has a handful of counts. The genes are TRBV9 and TRBJ1-2, with a weak D call TRBD1 (6 bases). Trimming left V 5 bases short and J 2 bases short, with 22 bases between. The CDR3 covers 17 residues. Germline loops: CDR1 SGDLS, CDR2 YYNGEE. The CDR3 DNA sequence: TGTGCCAGCAGGGCTGACAGTCAACCAGGGGCCAACTATGGCTACACCTTC. Translating gives CASRADSQPGANYGYTF. Drawing the rest from reference TRBV9 and TRBJ1-2, the complete variable domain is DSGVTQTPKHLITATGQRVTLRCSPRSGDLSVYWYQQSLDQGLQFLIQYYNGEERAKGNILERFSAQQFPDLHSELNLSSLELGDSALYFCASRADSQPGANYGYTFGSGTRLTVV.

The chain links TRBV5-6 to TRBJ1-1; 7 positions agree with TRBD1. The germline V gene encodes CDR1 SGHDT and CDR2 YYEEEE. J lost 1 base, V lost 4 bases, and 7 bases had no gene match. The CDR3 has 15 residues. CDR3 region: CASSPRRTGNTEAFF. The CDR3 DNA reads as TGTGCCAGCAGCCCCCGTCGGACAGGGAACACTGAAGCTTTCTTT.

The chain has TRBV19 and TRBJ2-5; 8 bases map to TRBD2. This CDR3 is 16 amino acids long. After removal of 6 bases from V and 4 bases from J, the junction contained 13 bases not matched to a gene. The germline V gene has CDR1 LNHDA and CDR2 SQIVND (reference sequence). In DNA, the CDR3 is TGTGCCAGTAGGCCGTCTCGGGGGGGAAGTGGAGAGACCCAGTACTTC. This gives the protein CASRPSRGGSGETQYF. Drawing the rest from reference TRBV19 and TRBJ2-5, the complete variable domain is DGGITQSPKYLFRKEGQNVTLSCEQNLNHDAMYWYRQDPGQGLRLIYYSQIVNDFQKGDIAEGYSVSREKKESFPLTVTSAQKNPTAFYLCASRPSRGGSGETQYFGPGTRLLVL.

This chain links TRBV7-9 with TRBJ2-2; no reliable D call. In germline, CDR1 is SEHNR, CDR2 FQNEAQ (reference sequence). With 5 bases removed from V and 7 bases from J, the gap between germline ends came to 11 bases. CDR3 length: 13 residues. CDR3 sequence reads: CASSVIGSGELFF. The CDR3 nucleotides read TGTGCCAGCAGCGTAATCGGTAGCGGGGAGCTGTTTTTT. The full variable domain, rest sourced from reference TRBV7-9 and TRBJ2-2, is DTGVSQNPRHKITKRGQNVTFRCDPISEHNRLYWYRQTLGQGPEFLTYFQNEAQLEKSRLLSDRFSAERPKGSFSTLEIQRTEQGDSAMYLCASSVIGSGELFFGEGSRLTVL.

The rearrangement joins TRBV4-3 to TRBJ1-2, with D maybe TRBD1 (5 bases). This CDR3 has 13 amino acids. CDR1 is LGHNA, CDR2 YSLEER, per germline. Trimming left V 4 bases short and J 3 bases short, with 9 bases between. CDR3: CASSLDSYYGYTF. The CDR3 region has the DNA TGCGCCAGCAGCCTCGACAGTTACTATGGCTACACCTTC.

The chain links TRBV19 to TRBJ1-1; 7 bases are shared with TRBD1. CDR1 and CDR2 (germline): LNHDA, SQIVND (reference sequence). The CDR3 covers 14 residues. Trimming removed 6 bases from V and 8 bases from J; junction bases left unmatched: 12. The CDR3, as DNA: TGTGCCAGTAGCGGACCGACAGGGCTGAGAGAAGCTTTCTTT. This encodes CASSGPTGLREAFF.

J is TRBJ2-1 and V is TRBV4-3; TRBD1 aligns across 8 bases. J lost 7 bases, V lost 3 bases, and 8 bases had no gene match. The CDR3 covers 15 residues. Germline lookup yields CDR1 LGHNA and CDR2 YSLEER. CDR3 in amino acids: CASSHADRDANEQFF. DNA for the CDR3: TGCGCCAGCAGCCACGCGGACAGGGATGCAAATGAGCAGTTCTTC.

The chain's CDR3 is CASSTGGELFF. CDR3 in DNA: TGTGCCAGCAGCACCGGCGGGGAGCTGTTTTTT. The V and J genes are TRBV28 and TRBJ2-2; D gene ambiguous. Looked up from germline, CDR1 is MDHEN and CDR2 is SYDVKM. The CDR3 runs 11 residues. Trimming took 6 bases from V and 7 from J, leaving 6 bases between them.

The chain joins TRBV19 to TRBJ2-3; 11 bases map to TRBD2. The V segment lost 3 bases and the J segment 4 bases; nucleotides outside the gene matches: 9. Germline CDR1 and CDR2: LNHDA and SQIVND (reference sequence). The CDR3 loop spans 17 amino acids. The CDR3 reads CASSIRATSGSADTQYF. The CDR3 nucleotides read TGTGCCAGTAGTATTCGAGCAACTAGCGGGAGCGCAGATACGCAGTATTTT.